Below, 21 T cell receptor beta chains from the same sample are listed, as sequenced in a study of CD8 T cells in Susac syndrome. Random hexamers were used to reverse transcribe the RNA input (about 0.5 to 1 ug). TCRdb reprocessed the immunoSEQ multiplex PCR reads via MiXCR and lists one record per CDR3 protein. The table shows roughly 110,000 distinct CDR3 sequences, with roughly 92% occurring only once. The sample was CD8+ T cells from PBMCs. These receptors were obtained from a human donor in good health.

V gene TRBV7-3 combines with J gene TRBJ2-1, with D perhaps given as TRBD1 or TRBD2 (6 bases each). In germline, CDR1 is SGHTA, CDR2 FQGTGA. Trimming shortened V by 4 bases and J by 6 bases, and 16 bases separated the two germline ends. This CDR3 has 15 residues. The CDR3 DNA reads TGTGCCAGCAGCTCACCCTCGGGGGCGCCCAATGAGCAGTTCTTC. This translates into CASSSPSGAPNEQFF.

The table lists this clonotype with a count of one. This chain uses TRBV4-2 with TRBJ2-1, with D perhaps matching TRBD1 or TRBD2 (5 bases each). The CDR3 sequence is 14 residues long. CDR1 is LGHNA, CDR2 YNFKEQ, per germline. Trimming left V 4 bases short and J 8 bases short, with 15 bases between. The CDR3 nucleotides read TGTGCCAGCAGCCTACGGGACGGAGTGGATGAGCAGTTCTTC. This codes for CASSLRDGVDEQFF.

V and J are TRBV3-1 and TRBJ2-1; D is ambiguous. The CDR3 has 17 amino acids. The germline CDR1 and CDR2 sequences are LGHDT and YNNKEL (reference sequence). V was cut by 5 bases and J by 0 bases, with 17 bases left in between. The CDR3 sequence is CASSGSLGWSSYNEQFF. CDR3 DNA sequence: TGTGCCAGCAGCGGTTCTTTGGGATGGAGCTCCTACAATGAGCAGTTCTTC.

This chain joins TRBV7-8 and TRBJ2-2, with 15 bases identical to TRBD2. CDR1 is SGHVS, CDR2 FQNEAQ, per germline. The CDR3 has 16 residues. In DNA form, the CDR3 reads TGTGTCTCCAGGACTAGCGGGGGGGCAAATACCGGGGAGCTGTTTTTT. This translates into CVSRTSGGANTGELFF.

The chain combines TRBV3-1 with TRBJ1-2, with unresolved D. The CDR3 has 13 residues. Germline-derived CDR1 and CDR2 are LGHDT and YNNKEL (reference sequence). The V and J ends lost 4 bases and 7 bases respectively, with 13 bases between them. CDR3 amino acids: CASSPDRGGGYTF. The CDR3 nucleotides read TGTGCCAGCAGCCCTGACCGGGGTGGTGGCTACACCTTC.

The rearrangement links TRBV7-9 to TRBJ2-7, with 8 nucleotides matching TRBD1. CDR3 length: 14 amino acids. Losses at the gene ends were 3 bases for V and 5 bases for J; bases not matched to a gene: 6. The V gene's germline CDR1 is SEHNR and CDR2 FQNEAQ (reference sequence). The CDR3 protein is CASSLSTGGHEQYF. CDR3 DNA sequence: TGTGCCAGCAGCTTGAGTACAGGGGGTCACGAGCAGTACTTC.

The rearrangement joins TRBV4-3 to TRBJ2-2; 13 bases are shared with TRBD2. V lost 0 bases to trimming and J lost 15 bases; unmatched junction nucleotides: 7. Looked up from germline, CDR1 is LGHNA and CDR2 is YSLEER. This CDR3 region has 15 residues. CDR3 nucleotide sequence: TGCGCCAGCAGCCAAGACGGACTAGCGGGGGCTCAGATGTTTTTT. Protein product: CASSQDGLAGAQMFF.

The chain combines TRBV10-3 with TRBJ1-3; the D is unclear. CDR3 length equals 14 residues. The V and J ends lost 8 bases and 0 bases respectively, with 11 bases between them. Germline V CDR1 and CDR2: ENHRY, SYGVKD. As DNA, the CDR3 is TGTGCCATCGCGGGTGACCGCTCTGGAAACACCATATATTTT. This sequence encodes CAIAGDRSGNTIYF.

This chain uses TRBV6-2 or TRBV6-3 with TRBJ2-4, with TRBD2 matching 14 bases. V shed 7 bases, J shed 10 bases, and the junction held 12 bases outside the gene matches. Germline loops: CDR1 MNHEY, CDR2 SVGEGT. The CDR3 has 16 amino acids. The CDR3 sequence is CASTGLAGAADRIQYF. The CDR3, as DNA: TGTGCCAGCACGGGACTAGCGGGAGCGGCGGATCGGATTCAGTACTTC.

This clonotype was observed once. V and J are TRBV10-3 and TRBJ1-1; D is ambiguous. The CDR3 runs 16 residues. Trimming cost V 4 bases and J 0 bases, with 15 bases left between them. CDR1 and CDR2 from the germline V gene are ENHRY and SYGVKD. CDR3 region: CAISGIQSYLNTEAFF. For the CDR3, the DNA is TGTGCCATCAGTGGTATACAGAGCTACTTGAACACTGAAGCTTTCTTT.

The chain joins TRBV4-1 to TRBJ2-1; no firm D call. CDR3 length equals 14 residues. Between the trimmed V and J ends, which lost 3 bases and 6 bases, there was a span of 12 bases. Germline V gene data show CDR1 as MGHRA and CDR2 as YSYEKL. The CDR3 loop is CASSHANARNEQFF. The DNA for the CDR3 is TGCGCCAGCAGCCACGCCAACGCGCGCAATGAGCAGTTCTTC.

The CDR3 nucleotides are TGCGCCAGCAGCTTGTCTCCAGGGGCTGGAAACACCATATATTTT. This encodes CASSLSPGAGNTIYF. The J gene is TRBJ1-3, the V gene TRBV5-1; maybe TRBD1 (6 bases). The germline CDR1 and CDR2 sequences are SGHRS and YFSETQ. This CDR3 has 15 residues. V shed 1 base and J shed 2 bases, with 10 bases lying between them.

This clonotype was seen just once. The gene calls are TRBV4-3 and TRBJ1-1; the D gene is possibly TRBD1 (5 bases). Between the trimmed V and J ends, which lost 0 bases and 1 base, there was a span of 9 bases. The CDR3 has 15 amino acids. Per germline, CDR1 LGHNA and CDR2 YSLEER. Here the CDR3 reads CASSQEGAKNTEAFF. The CDR3 region has the DNA TGCGCCAGCAGCCAAGAAGGGGCAAAGAACACTGAAGCTTTCTTT.

This chain uses TRBV20-1 with TRBJ2-3; the match to TRBD1 covers 7 bases. The CDR3 extends over 15 amino acids. V dropped 4 bases and J dropped 4; count of bases not matched to a gene: 11. Germline CDR1 reads DFQATT; CDR2 reads SNEGSKA (reference sequence). CDR3 residues: CSAIDGQVIADTQYF. CDR3 coding DNA: TGCAGTGCTATAGATGGACAGGTTATCGCAGATACGCAGTATTTT.

The V gene is TRBV6-1, the J gene TRBJ2-7; 15 positions match TRBD2. J gave up 7 bases and V 6 bases, and 10 bases lay outside the gene matches. This CDR3 spans 16 amino acids. Looked up from germline, CDR1 is MNHNS and CDR2 is SASEGT. Here the CDR3 DNA reads TGTGCCAGCAGCCCAAGGGGACTAGCGGGGGGTTTTGAGCAGTACTTC. It is translated as CASSPRGLAGGFEQYF.

This chain links TRBV20-1 with TRBJ2-7, with 9 bases identical to TRBD1. Germline trimming cut 6 bases from V and 4 bases from J; bases unmatched to any gene: 13. Germline V gene sequence: CDR1 DFQATT, CDR2 SNEGSKA (reference sequence). The CDR3 sequence is 15 residues long. In DNA form, the CDR3 reads TGCAGTGCCGAACGTCCCACAGGGGGCGGTTACGAGCAGTACTTC. Translated: CSAERPTGGGYEQYF.

The J gene is TRBJ1-2, the V gene TRBV7-2; D not resolved. The V and J ends lost 5 bases and 5 bases respectively, with 12 bases between them. Looked up from germline, CDR1 is SGHTA and CDR2 is FQGNSA. This CDR3 has 13 amino acids. CDR3 nucleotide sequence: TGTGCCAGCAGCGCGGCAGCGTTTTATGGCTACACCTTC. This codes for CASSAAAFYGYTF.

The chain employs TRBV20-1 and TRBJ1-2, with 10 bases aligning to TRBD1. The germline CDR1 and CDR2 sequences are DFQATT and SNEGSKA (reference sequence). The CDR3 is made up of 15 amino acids. V lost 0 bases and J lost 6; bases outside the gene matches: 7. CDR3 loop: CSARDPGQGTNGYTF. Here the CDR3 DNA reads TGCAGTGCTAGAGATCCGGGACAGGGGACCAATGGCTACACCTTC.

This chain links TRBV7-9 with TRBJ1-5; D is uncertain. CDR3 length: 17 amino acids. V lost 4 bases and J 4 bases, leaving 20 bases between the germline ends. Germline V CDR1 and CDR2: SEHNR, FQNEAQ (reference sequence). CDR3 in DNA: TGTGCCAGCAGCTCATCTAACAGTAGAGTGACGAATCAGCCCCAGCATTTT. It translates to CASSSSNSRVTNQPQHF.

The rearrangement joins TRBV20-1 to TRBJ2-5, with a possible D match to TRBD2 (5 bases). Trimming cost V 2 bases and J 5 bases, with 12 bases left between them. The CDR3 sequence is 13 residues long. The germline V gene has CDR1 DFQATT and CDR2 SNEGSKA (reference sequence). This CDR3 reads CSARRDVGETQYF. Here the CDR3 DNA reads TGCAGTGCTAGACGGGATGTGGGGGAGACCCAGTACTTC.

CDR3: CASSLALPAGYGYTF. CDR3 DNA: TGTGCCAGCAGTTTAGCTCTGCCAGCGGGCTATGGCTACACCTTC. This chain joins TRBV12-3 or TRBV12-4 and TRBJ1-2, with D unresolved. This CDR3 has 15 residues. V was pared by 0 bases and J by 4 bases, with 12 bases between.